The 26 T cell receptor beta chains given below trace back to one sample, sequenced in a study of metastatic and nonmetastatic thyroid tumors. TCRdb re-clonotyped the PCR reads through MiXCR. The sample yields roughly 58,000 clones, more than 3.5% seen once. There were no patients who had received any treatment before thyroid surgery. The sample comprised blood. The receptors were sampled from a female donor with papillary thyroid cancer or a benign thyroid nodule (not recorded which). Some clones in this sample may be carry-over from other donors' samples.

This clone was found many times. CDR3 loop: CASRQGAALVRYGYTF. The CDR3 DNA reads as TGTGCCAGCAGACAGGGGGCAGCTTTGGTCCGCTATGGCTACACCTTC. V usage is TRBV6-1 and J usage is TRBJ1-2; 9 nucleotides line up with TRBD1. CDR1 is MNHNS, CDR2 SASEGT, per germline. Trimming took 6 bases from V and 4 from J; bases not matched to a gene: 12. This CDR3 has 16 residues.

This clone was seen only once. One end of the junction varies from germline; a read error may be responsible. The chain recombines TRBV7-2 with TRBJ1-5; 11 bases map to TRBD1. The CDR3 spans 18 residues. Germline lookup yields CDR1 SGHTA and CDR2 FQGNSA. The CDR3 sequence is CASSLEWYRDRGDQPEHF. The CDR3 DNA reads as TGTGCCAGCAGCTTAGAGTGGTACCGGGACAGGGGGGATCAGCCCGAGCATTTT.

Ten or more counts support this clone. The chain joins TRBV7-9 to TRBJ1-1; D is unresolved. This CDR3 is built from 14 residues. V gave up 5 bases and J gave up 0 bases, with 10 bases separating them. Germline V gene data show CDR1 as SEHNR and CDR2 as FQNEAQ (reference sequence). As DNA, the CDR3 is TGTGCCAGCAGCCCCGGACGGATGAACACTGAAGCTTTCTTT. Its translation: CASSPGRMNTEAFF.

In this sample, this clone turned up many times. V usage is TRBV6-1 and J usage is TRBJ2-2, with TRBD1 matching 7 bases. Trimming took 2 bases from V and 6 from J; bases not matched to a gene: 9. The CDR3 runs to 16 residues. Germline assignment: CDR1 MNHNS and CDR2 SASEGT. CDR3 nucleotide sequence: TGTGCCAGCAGTGAATTTGTGACAGGGACCGCCGGGGAGCTGTTTTTT. As protein: CASSEFVTGTAGELFF.

This clone came up many times. V gene TRBV25-1 combines with J gene TRBJ2-3, with TRBD2 as a possible D gene (7 bases). In germline, CDR1 is MGHDK, CDR2 SYGVNS. The germline V and J ends were trimmed by 5 bases and 3 bases, with 9 bases remaining between them. This CDR3 has 13 amino acids. The CDR3 here is CASSRGATDTQYF. CDR3 DNA: TGTGCCAGCAGTCGGGGGGCAACAGATACGCAGTATTTT.

The sample holds many counts of this clone. This rearrangement joins TRBV4-1 to TRBJ2-7, with D uncertain. This CDR3 region has 16 residues. Germline V lookup: CDR1 MGHRA, CDR2 YSYEKL. V was pared by 4 bases and J by 2 bases, with 18 bases between. CDR3 in DNA: TGCGCCAGCAGCCGCCATCTATCCCCCAATCCCTACGAGCAGTACTTC. Its protein is CASSRHLSPNPYEQYF.

This clone has only a few counts. This chain joins TRBV11-3 and TRBJ2-1, with a possible D match to TRBD2 (6 bases). CDR3 length equals 14 residues. From germline, CDR1 is SGHNT and CDR2 YENEEA. V lost 1 base to trimming and J lost 4 bases, with 8 bases between them. The CDR3 bases are TGTGCCAGCAGCTTAGGGGACTTTTACAATGAGCAGTTCTTC. Amino acids: CASSLGDFYNEQFF.

This clone was detected many times. The J gene is TRBJ2-1, the V gene TRBV3-1; 8 bases line up with TRBD2. This CDR3 contains 13 residues. J gave up 13 bases and V 1 base, and 6 bases lay outside the gene matches. Germline V gene lookup returns CDR1 LGHDT and CDR2 YNNKEL (reference sequence). The CDR3 region is CASSQGRGTSQFF. CDR3 sequence (DNA): TGTGCCAGCAGCCAAGGGAGGGGGACTAGTCAGTTCTTC.

This clone showed up many times. The chain uses TRBV30 and TRBJ1-4, with unresolved D. V was trimmed by 4 bases and J by 4 bases, leaving 16 bases between them. Germline V gene lookup returns CDR1 GTSNPN and CDR2 SVGIG (reference sequence). The CDR3 length is 15 residues. The CDR3 protein is CAWKGGALGNEKLFF. The CDR3, as DNA: TGTGCCTGGAAGGGAGGTGCCCTCGGTAATGAAAAACTGTTTTTT.

At least ten counts were recorded for this clone. This chain connects TRBV5-1 to TRBJ2-5; the match to TRBD1 covers 7 bases. The V gene's germline CDR1 is SGHRS and CDR2 YFSETQ. J was trimmed by 4 bases and V by 4 bases; bases with no gene match: 7. This CDR3 is built from 14 residues. For the CDR3, the DNA is TGCGCCAGCAGCCTGGGACAGACACCAGAGACCCAGTACTTC. This sequence encodes CASSLGQTPETQYF.

In regard to this clone: Being one base from a much bigger clone, this may be a read error. The CDR3 nucleotides are TGTGACAGTAGTCCCCGGACATCGGAGGGAGCCAAAAACATTCAGTACTTC. Translated, it gives CDSSPRTSEGAKNIQYF. The genes are TRBV19 and TRBJ2-4; D is perhaps TRBD2 (6 bases). Germline V gene lookup returns CDR1 LNHDA and CDR2 SQIVND (reference sequence). This CDR3 comprises 17 residues.

This clone was observed a few times. The chain employs TRBV6-5 and TRBJ2-7, with 12 bases that match TRBD2. Trimming took 4 bases from V and 6 from J; bases not matched to a gene: 13. Germline V gene lookup returns CDR1 MNHEY and CDR2 SVGAGI. This CDR3 has 17 amino acids. The CDR3 region has the DNA TGTGCCAGCAGTTCCCTGACTAGCGGGAGTATCCGTTCCGAGCAGTACTTC. This sequence encodes CASSSLTSGSIRSEQYF.

This clone turned up a few times. The chain combines TRBV6-6 with TRBJ1-2, with no clear D. The CDR3 extends over 17 amino acids. Deletions cut 0 bases from V and 4 bases from J, with 18 bases between. The germline CDR1 and CDR2 sequences are MNHNY and SVGAGI (reference sequence). The CDR3 DNA is TGTGCCAGCAGTTACTCGATCCTGGTCCGGGATTTCTATGGCTACACCTTC. Encoded protein: CASSYSILVRDFYGYTF.

This clone has at least ten counts. The V gene is TRBV19, the J gene TRBJ2-7, with D tentatively TRBD2 (6 bases). The CDR3 is made up of 13 amino acids. The V end was cut by 5 bases, the J end by 2 bases, with 10 bases between. CDR1 and CDR2 (germline): LNHDA, SQIVND (reference sequence). This CDR3 reads CASSLGGPYEQYF. The CDR3, as DNA: TGTGCCAGTAGTCTCGGGGGTCCCTACGAGCAGTACTTC.

In its sample, this clone was seen many times. Other DNA sequences of this sample code for an identical CDR3. This chain uses TRBV3-1 with TRBJ1-2; D is unresolved. This CDR3 is 14 amino acids long. Germline CDR1 reads LGHDT; CDR2 reads YNNKEL (reference sequence). The V end lost 4 bases, the J end lost 4 bases, and 13 bases lay between the germline ends. Here the CDR3 reads CASSPREGPYGYTF. In DNA form, the CDR3 reads TGTGCCAGCAGCCCTAGAGAGGGTCCCTATGGCTACACCTTC.

The chain has TRBV19 and TRBJ2-2; D perhaps matches TRBD1 (5 bases). The CDR3 consists of 14 residues. Trimming pared 5 bases from V and 1 base from J, leaving 8 bases between. Germline V CDR1 and CDR2: LNHDA, SQIVND (reference sequence). Written as DNA, the CDR3 is TGTGCCAGTAGTGTCCAGGGGAACACCGGGGAGCTGTTTTTT. It specifies CASSVQGNTGELFF.

This clone was observed a few times. The genes are TRBV6-5 and TRBJ2-5, with a possible D match to TRBD2 (5 bases). The CDR3 covers 14 residues. From germline, CDR1 is MNHEY and CDR2 SVGAGI. V was trimmed by 3 bases and J by 3 bases, leaving 11 bases between them. The CDR3 nucleotides read TGTGCCAGCAGTTATGAGGGTTCCGAAGAGACCCAGTACTTC. Its translation: CASSYEGSEETQYF.

Judged by abundance, this clone is medium-sized (0.01 to 0.1%). The chain couples TRBV2 to TRBJ1-5; D is perhaps TRBD1 (6 bases). The V end was cut by 5 bases, the J end by 7 bases, with 15 bases between. From germline, CDR1 is SNHLY and CDR2 FYNNEI. This CDR3 is built from 14 residues. The CDR3 nucleotides read TGTGCCAGCAGTACGGCGGGGGGCGAGCAGCCCCAGCATTTT. It translates to CASSTAGGEQPQHF.

The sample holds many counts of this clone. The chain joins TRBV19 to TRBJ2-3; 7 bases map to TRBD2. V shed 5 bases and J 6 bases; nucleotides not matched to a gene: 5. The CDR3 loop spans 13 amino acids. Germline-derived CDR1 and CDR2 are LNHDA and SQIVND (reference sequence). The chain's CDR3 is CASSLGGEDTQYF. In nucleotides, the CDR3 is TGTGCCAGTAGTCTGGGGGGGGAGGATACGCAGTATTTT.

This clone was seen at least ten times. This chain connects TRBV3-1 to TRBJ1-4; D call uncertain. CDR3 length: 16 amino acids. The germline V gene has CDR1 LGHDT and CDR2 YNNKEL (reference sequence). V lost 3 bases to trimming and J lost 3 bases, with 14 bases between them. CDR3: CASSQALDHANEKLFF. DNA for the CDR3: TGTGCCAGCAGCCAGGCTCTGGATCACGCTAATGAAAAACTGTTTTTT.

This clone was counted between two and nine times. The chain carries TRBV20-1 and TRBJ2-7; D not certain. Trimming removed 6 bases from V and 2 bases from J, with 17 bases in between. This CDR3 comprises 14 residues. Germline CDR1 reads DFQATT; CDR2 reads SNEGSKA (reference sequence). The CDR3 loop is CSAKKDTATYEQYF. For the CDR3, the DNA is TGCAGTGCAAAAAAAGACACGGCGACCTACGAGCAGTACTTC.

Remarks on this clone: A read error may produce the germline difference seen at one junction end. J is TRBJ2-3 and V is TRBV28, with 10 nucleotides matching TRBD2. Germline CDR1 reads MDHEN; CDR2 reads SYDVKM. CDR3 length: 15 amino acids. CDR3 coding DNA: TGTGCCAGCAGAGATAGCGGGAGGCGCAAAGATACACAGTATTTT. Protein product: CASRDSGRRKDTQYF.

This clone has only a few counts. With a much larger clone just one base away, this may be a read error. V and J are TRBV7-9 and TRBJ2-5, with D perhaps being TRBD1 or TRBD2 (6 bases each). V lost 5 bases, J lost 7 bases, and 23 bases lay in between. CDR3 length: 16 residues. Germline V CDR1 and CDR2: SEHNR, FQNEAQ (reference sequence). The CDR3 protein is CASSLPSSAKGGTQYF. The CDR3 coding sequence is TGTGCCAGCAGCCTCCCCTCCTCTGCCAAGGGGGGGACCCAGTACTTC.

This clone was observed many times. This chain connects TRBV4-2 to TRBJ2-7, with TRBD2 matching over 10 bases. Per germline, CDR1 LGHNA and CDR2 YNFKEQ. This CDR3 is 15 amino acids long. V shed 0 bases and J 3 bases; nucleotides not matched to a gene: 2. Written as DNA, the CDR3 is TGTGCCAGCAGCCAAGAGTCTAGCGGGAGCTACGAGCAGTACTTC. Its protein product is CASSQESSGSYEQYF.

The sample holds many counts of this clone. This chain links TRBV18 with TRBJ1-3; no definite D call. Trimming left V 2 bases short and J 9 bases short, with 23 bases between. The length of the CDR3 is 17 residues. Germline V gene data show CDR1 as KGHSH and CDR2 as LQKENI. The CDR3 loop reads CASSPISSGDAAGTIYF. The CDR3 coding sequence is TGTGCCAGCTCACCAATTTCGTCCGGGGATGCCGCGGGCACCATATATTTT.

The rearrangement links TRBV28 to TRBJ2-1; 7 positions match TRBD1. CDR1 MDHEN and CDR2 SYDVKM come from the germline V gene. The CDR3 covers 16 residues. V shed 2 bases and J 6 bases; nucleotides not matched to a gene: 10. The CDR3: CASSLPTGRGGNEQFF. DNA of the CDR3: TGTGCCAGCAGTTTACCGACAGGGCGAGGTGGCAATGAGCAGTTCTTC.